This is a list of T cell receptor beta chains from one sample in a study of OX40 agonist ivuxolimab in advanced cancers. The assay was immunoSEQ multiplex PCR, and TCRdb's table has in-frame clones only and misses some. This sample carries 65,000 to 90,000 clones, around nine tenths of them seen once, and the ten largest clones take approximately 0.8%. The sequences come from CD4+ or CD8+ T cells sorted from blood, collected in a trial of the OX40 agonist ivuxolimab. These receptors came from an adult with an advanced solid tumor such as melanoma, head and neck, liver or kidney cancer. Each CDR3 is given with its conserved first and last residue. Not all rows give a size; the values are once, few, many and, for expanded clones, a class.

J	size	V	CDR3
TRBJ1-3	NA	TRBV9	CASSVESSGNTIYF
TRBJ2-7	NA	TRBV6-1	CASSYQDGSYEQYF
TRBJ1-4	NA	TRBV9	CASSVGDPYEKLFF
TRBJ2-2	once	TRBV11-2	CASSALQTTGELFF
TRBJ2-1	NA	TRBV18	CASSPTGFSEQFF
TRBJ2-1	NA	TRBV5-6	CASSSLAGGPLPTDEQFF
TRBJ1-3	once	TRBV28	CASRFNGISGNTIYF
TRBJ2-1	NA	TRBV2	CASTLDRVGEQFF
TRBJ2-7	once	TRBV28	CASSFLDRGHEQYF
TRBJ1-2	NA	TRBV21-1	CASIGAAGYTF
TRBJ1-4	once	TRBV28	CASSSFATNEKLFF
TRBJ2-7	NA	TRBV11-2	CASSFRGYEQYF
TRBJ1-2	NA	TRBV6-1	CASSAIGQTYGYTF
TRBJ2-7	NA	TRBV6-1	CASSEQLLAGDPYEQYF
TRBJ2-3	once	TRBV6-6	CASNRGTDTQYF
TRBJ1-3	NA	TRBV30	CAWSVQQASGNTIYF
TRBJ1-2	NA	TRBV10-1	CASSELESIGPTNYGYTF
TRBJ1-2	NA	TRBV27	CASSSNFYGYTF
TRBJ2-3	few	TRBV6-1	CASSPSWGTDTQYF
TRBJ2-7	NA	TRBV19	CASRMGQGYEQYF
TRBJ2-3	NA	TRBV12-1	CASSSPGPLSTDTQYF